These 25 T cell receptor beta chains were sequenced from one sample in a study of blood T cells in healthy people across ages. Through a sample-barcoded 5' primer and a J-beta primer mix, a second PCR was run for roughly 6 to 11 cycles. TCRdb reprocessed the 5' RACE reads with MiXCR, giving one entry per CDR3 protein. The sample gives 1.5 million to 2 million distinct CDR3 sequences, over 25% of which show up once; 7% to 9% is in the top ten. The sequenced sample was blood. The receptors shown here come from a woman in her twenties or thirties in good health.

The count of this clonotype is one. The chain uses TRBV5-1 and TRBJ2-2; 8 bases are a match to TRBD1. V gave up 3 bases and J gave up 1 base; unmatched junction bases: 5. Germline loops: CDR1 SGHRS, CDR2 YFSETQ. The CDR3 contains 16 residues. The CDR3: CASSSTGTGNTGELFF. The CDR3 bases are TGCGCCAGCAGCTCCACCGGGACAGGGAACACCGGGGAGCTGTTTTTT.

The J gene is TRBJ2-1, the V gene TRBV10-3; 7 nucleotides agree with TRBD1. From germline, CDR1 is ENHRY and CDR2 SYGVKD. The CDR3 spans 15 residues. Trimming at V came to 0 bases and at J to 8 bases, leaving 7 bases not matched to a gene. The CDR3 DNA reads TGTGCCATCAGTGAGTCAACGACAGGGTTGGATGAGCAGTTCTTC. Encoded protein: CAISESTTGLDEQFF.

This clonotype has a count of ten or more. V and J are TRBV4-1 and TRBJ1-2, with a weak D call TRBD1 (5 bases). There are 14 residues in the CDR3. From germline, CDR1 is MGHRA and CDR2 YSYEKL. Trimming removed 4 bases from V and 4 bases from J, with 13 bases in between. This CDR3 reads CASSLRGVTYGYTF. As DNA, the CDR3 is TGCGCCAGCAGCCTTAGAGGGGTGACCTATGGCTACACCTTC.

The chain carries TRBV6-1 and TRBJ2-4, with D hard to call. CDR1 and CDR2 from the germline V gene are MNHNS and SASEGT. Trimming removed 4 bases from V and 0 bases from J, with 10 bases in between. This CDR3 has 15 residues. This CDR3 is CASSGDQLAKNIQYF. CDR3 in DNA: TGTGCCAGCAGTGGAGACCAATTAGCCAAAAACATTCAGTACTTC.

The chain links TRBV7-2 to TRBJ1-2, with D unresolved. This CDR3 comprises 15 residues. CDR1 SGHTA and CDR2 FQGNSA come from the germline V gene. Trimming pared 2 bases from V and 2 bases from J, leaving 12 bases between. The DNA for the CDR3 is TGTGCCAGCAGCTTAAATTTCGCGAACAACTATGGCTACACCTTC. Residues: CASSLNFANNYGYTF.

The V gene is TRBV13, the J gene TRBJ2-1, with D unclear. The CDR3 length is 13 residues. Germline V gives CDR1 PRHDT, CDR2 FYEKMQ (reference sequence). V shed 8 bases and J shed 7 bases, with 15 bases lying between them. In DNA form, the CDR3 reads TGTGCCAGCCGCCGTAGGGTGAAAAATGAGCAGTTCTTC. It codes for CASRRRVKNEQFF. The full variable domain, in which reference TRBV13 and TRBJ2-1 provide the parts outside the CDR3, is AAGVIQSPRHLIKEKRETATLKCYPIPRHDTVYWYQQGPGQDPQFLISFYEKMQSDKGSIPDRFSAQQFSDYHSELNMSSLELGDSALYFCASRRRVKNEQFFGPGTRLTVL.

A remark on this clonotype: With a much larger clone just one base away, this may be a read error. The chain carries TRBV7-6 and TRBJ2-3; 8 positions match TRBD2. Germline V gives CDR1 SGHVS, CDR2 FNYEAQ. This CDR3 spans 17 amino acids. The CDR3 loop reads CANSPLGRGANTDTQYF. The DNA for the CDR3 is TGTGCCAACAGCCCTCTTGGGCGGGGGGCCAACACAGATACGCAGTATTTT.

This clonotype was observed many times. The genes are TRBV6-5 and TRBJ2-5; tentatively, D is TRBD2 (6 bases). Per germline, CDR1 MNHEY and CDR2 SVGAGI. The germline V and J ends were trimmed by 2 bases and 5 bases, with 12 bases remaining between them. The CDR3 contains 14 residues. The CDR3 bases are TGTGCCAGCAGTTACGGCGAACTAGCCGAGACCCAGTACTTC. Translation: CASSYGELAETQYF.

This clonotype has a count of ten or more. The V and J genes are TRBV5-1 and TRBJ2-7, with a weak D call TRBD2 (6 bases). Germline CDR1 reads SGHRS; CDR2 reads YFSETQ. V was cut by 0 bases and J by 5 bases, with 18 bases left in between. The CDR3 is made up of 16 amino acids. CDR3: CASSLGVGSSRHEQYF. The CDR3 region has the DNA TGCGCCAGCAGCTTGGGCGTCGGGAGCAGCAGGCACGAGCAGTACTTC.

The gene calls are TRBV12-3 or TRBV12-4 and TRBJ2-3; unclear D gene. Trimming removed 0 bases from V and 0 bases from J, with 10 bases in between. CDR3 length equals 16 residues. CDR3 loop: CASSLAPATSTDTQYF. The DNA of the CDR3 is TGTGCCAGCAGTTTAGCCCCAGCGACTAGCACAGATACGCAGTATTTT.

This clonotype was seen repeatedly, ten times or more. V and J are TRBV7-3 and TRBJ1-1, with unresolved D. Trimming stripped 1 base from V and 8 bases from J, with 11 bases between. In germline, CDR1 is SGHTA, CDR2 FQGTGA. The CDR3 is 13 amino acids. The CDR3 nucleotides are TGTGCCAGCAGCTTAAACAGTCTCGACGAAGCTTTCTTT. This gives the protein CASSLNSLDEAFF.

This chain connects TRBV7-9 to TRBJ1-2; no clear D. Trimming pared 3 bases from V and 9 bases from J, leaving 14 bases between. The CDR3 loop spans 13 amino acids. CDR1 and CDR2 (germline): SEHNR, FQNEAQ (reference sequence). The CDR3 DNA sequence: TGTGCCAGCAGCTTTTACGGGATACGGAGCTACACCTTC. Translation: CASSFYGIRSYTF.

This chain links TRBV6-2 or TRBV6-3 with TRBJ2-3; 7 nucleotides align to TRBD2. The V gene's germline CDR1 is MNHEY and CDR2 SVGEGT. The length of the CDR3 is 16 residues. J lost 2 bases, V lost 2 bases, and 7 bases had no gene match. DNA for the CDR3: TGTGCCAGCAGTTACCCGGACGCGGGAGCCACAGATACGCAGTATTTT. It specifies CASSYPDAGATDTQYF.

The sample holds many counts of this clonotype. The J gene is TRBJ1-2, the V gene TRBV12-3 or TRBV12-4, with D unclear. The CDR3 covers 13 residues. Trimming stripped 10 bases from V and 4 bases from J, with 16 bases between. This chain's CDR3 is CATEILRSYGYTF. The CDR3 nucleotides read TGTGCCACTGAGATCCTTAGATCCTATGGCTACACCTTC.

Concerning this clonotype: This clone may be a read error of a much larger clone one base away. This rearrangement joins TRBV7-9 to TRBJ2-1; TRBD2 might be the D (5 bases). Germline loops: CDR1 SEHNR, CDR2 FQNEAQ (reference sequence). CDR3 length equals 15 residues. CDR3 sequence reads: CASSPRGTSHNEQFF. DNA of the CDR3: TGTGCCAGCAGCCCCCGGGGTACCTCCCACAATGAGCAGTTCTTC.

The genes are TRBV19 and TRBJ2-1; D assignment may be TRBD1 or TRBD2 (6 bases each). Trimming shortened V by 6 bases and J by 2 bases, and 11 bases separated the two germline ends. This CDR3 is 14 amino acids long. The germline V gene has CDR1 LNHDA and CDR2 SQIVND (reference sequence). The CDR3 DNA is TGTGCCAGTAGGGGGGGCGTCCCCTACAATGAGCAGTTCTTC. Translating it yields CASRGGVPYNEQFF.

The chain links TRBV15 to TRBJ1-2; 10 bases are shared with TRBD1. CDR1 LNHNV and CDR2 YYDKDF come from the germline V gene (reference sequence). The ends lost 6 bases at V and 4 bases at J; junction bases unmatched: 5. The CDR3 runs to 14 residues. CDR3: CATSLDRGGYGYTF. The CDR3 DNA sequence: TGTGCCACCAGTTTGGACAGGGGGGGCTATGGCTACACCTTC. The full variable domain, completed using reference TRBV15 and TRBJ1-2, is DAMVIQNPRYQVTQFGKPVTLSCSQTLNHNVMYWYQQKSSQAPKLLFHYYDKDFNNEADTPDNFQSRRPNTSFCFLDIRSPGLGDTAMYLCATSLDRGGYGYTFGSGTRLTVV.

J is TRBJ2-1 and V is TRBV20-1, with D possibly TRBD1 on 8 matching bases. The J call is in doubt because the DNA end fits TRBJ2-7 better. CDR1 is DFQATT and CDR2 is SNEGSKA in the germline V gene (reference sequence). This CDR3 region has 16 residues. In DNA, the CDR3 is TGCAGTGCCCTGGGGCGGACAGGGAGGGACTACAATGAGCAGTACTTC. This gives the protein CSALGRTGRDYNEQYF.

This clonotype was seen at least ten times. J is TRBJ2-5 and V is TRBV6-5, with D possibly matching TRBD1 (6 bases). The CDR3 spans 13 residues. Germline CDR1 and CDR2: MNHEY and SVGAGI. Deletions cut 2 bases from V and 5 bases from J, with 9 bases between. The CDR3 nucleotides are TGTGCCAGCAGTTACGTGGGGGCGGAGACCCAGTACTTC. Protein product: CASSYVGAETQYF.

This clonotype was found a few times. The chain joins TRBV25-1 to TRBJ2-1; TRBD2 matches at 9 bases. This CDR3 has 16 amino acids. The germline V gene encodes CDR1 MGHDK and CDR2 SYGVNS. Losses at the gene ends were 8 bases for V and 7 bases for J; bases not matched to a gene: 15. CDR3 bases: TGTGCCAGCGGGGTAGGAGGAGCGGGAGGCTGGAATGAGCAGTTCTTC. It codes for CASGVGGAGGWNEQFF.

This clonotype was counted between two and nine times. The chain employs TRBV20-1 and TRBJ2-1; D might be TRBD1 (7 bases). The germline V and J ends were trimmed by 6 bases and 0 bases, with 18 bases remaining between them. CDR1 and CDR2 (germline): DFQATT, SNEGSKA (reference sequence). This CDR3 comprises 16 residues. The CDR3 protein is CSAPTGAGPSYNEQFF. The CDR3, as DNA: TGCAGTGCCCCCACAGGGGCGGGGCCCTCCTACAATGAGCAGTTCTTC.

The chain carries TRBV24-1 and TRBJ2-4; D gene ambiguous. Germline V lookup: CDR1 KGHDR, CDR2 SFDVKD. V lost 2 bases and J 0 bases, leaving 10 bases between the germline ends. The CDR3 has 16 residues. The CDR3 loop is CATSDSDARAKNIQYF. In DNA form, the CDR3 reads TGTGCCACCAGTGATTCGGATGCTCGAGCCAAAAACATTCAGTACTTC.

This clonotype was seen at least ten times. V and J are TRBV7-9 and TRBJ2-1; perhaps TRBD1 as D (6 bases). V was cut by 4 bases and J by 7 bases, with 11 bases left in between. The germline V gene encodes CDR1 SEHNR and CDR2 FQNEAQ (reference sequence). This CDR3 comprises 13 residues. The CDR3 nucleotides read TGTGCCAGCAGCTCCCACAGGGTAAATGAGCAGTTCTTC. Amino acids: CASSSHRVNEQFF.

This clonotype was detected many times. The CDR3 bases are TGTGCCAGCAGCGTCGGGCGGAACACTGAAGCTTTCTTT. It is translated as CASSVGRNTEAFF. The chain combines TRBV9 with TRBJ1-1; the D is unclear. CDR3 length: 13 amino acids. CDR1 and CDR2 (germline): SGDLS, YYNGEE. Deletions cut 2 bases from V and 1 base from J, with 6 bases between.

This clonotype was counted a single time. V and J are TRBV18 and TRBJ2-1, with TRBD2 identical over 7 bases. Germline CDR1 and CDR2: KGHSH and LQKENI. CDR3 length equals 16 residues. V gave up 5 bases and J gave up 6 bases; unmatched junction bases: 13. The CDR3 here is CASSSLGLVEGNEQFF. In DNA, the CDR3 is TGTGCCAGCTCATCCCTAGGACTAGTCGAAGGCAATGAGCAGTTCTTC.